The 28 T cell receptor beta chains given below trace back to one sample, sequenced in a study of CXCR3-negative and CXCR3-positive naive CD8 T cells. The authors made the TRB cDNA libraries by 5' RACE using UMI labels. For each CDR3 protein, TCRdb gives one entry from its re-call of the 5' RACE reads, without DNA. Its table records approximately 47,000 distinct CDR3 sequences. The sequencing input was naive CXCR3- CD8+ T cells from blood. The subset: CD45RO-CCR7+CD27+CD95- naive CD8+ T cells lacking CXCR3 (TNR3-). These receptors all come from a human donor in good health. Some clones in this sample may be carry-over from other donors' samples.

The chain uses TRBV12-3 or TRBV12-4 and TRBJ1-2. The CDR3 is 14 residues long. The CDR3 loop reads CASSYLTTNYGYTF.

The rearrangement uses TRBV30 and TRBJ2-3; lacking DNA, the TRBD2 call made by TCRdb goes unchecked. Germline V gives CDR1 GTSNPN, CDR2 SVGIG (reference sequence). There are 16 residues in the CDR3. The CDR3 region is CALTSGRAPSTDTQYF.

CDR3: CASRPTGSSTPTNEKLFF. This sequence joins TRBV12-3 or TRBV12-4 and TRBJ1-4; TCRdb selects TRBD1, and the lack of DNA leaves this call unchecked. The CDR3 sequence is 18 residues long.

The CDR3 reads CASSQEVWDRSNEQFF. The chain uses TRBV4-3 and TRBJ2-1; the TCRdb call, TRBD1, lacks DNA for checking. The CDR3 has 16 amino acids. Looked up from germline, CDR1 is LGHNA and CDR2 is YSLEER.

The chain is built from TRBV6-4 and TRBJ2-2; TCRdb lists TRBD2, though no DNA is available to test this call. The CDR3 covers 15 residues. Germline V gene data show CDR1 as MRHNA and CDR2 as SNTAGT. The CDR3: CASRKSGGDTGELFF.

The CDR3 reads CSARVIPRSNEQFF. V and J are TRBV20-1 and TRBJ2-1. CDR3 size: 14 residues. The germline V gene encodes CDR1 DFQATT and CDR2 SNEGSKA (reference sequence).

This chain uses TRBV29-1 with TRBJ2-1; TCRdb selects TRBD2, and the lack of DNA leaves this call unchecked. Germline CDR1 and CDR2: SQVTM and ANQGSEA. This CDR3 is 17 amino acids long. The CDR3 protein is CSVAVGLAGPTYNEQFF.

CDR3 loop: CASIPLEGNYEQYF. The V call is TRBV7-9, the J call TRBJ2-7; checking the TCRdb D call of TRBD1 is not possible without DNA. Germline CDR1 and CDR2: SEHNR and FQNEAQ (reference sequence). This CDR3 has 14 amino acids.

The rearrangement links TRBV6-2 or TRBV6-3 to TRBJ2-3; TCRdb selects TRBD1, and the lack of DNA leaves this call unchecked. Germline values: CDR1 MNHEY, CDR2 SVGEGT. The CDR3 loop spans 14 amino acids. The CDR3 protein is CASSTGLATDTQYF.

The chain carries TRBV27 and TRBJ2-7; TCRdb gives TRBD1 as the D gene, but with no DNA this cannot be confirmed. Germline loops: CDR1 MNHEY, CDR2 SMNVEV (reference sequence). The CDR3 contains 13 residues. CDR3 residues: CASSPGASYEQYF.

The chain couples TRBV2 to TRBJ2-7; the D gene TCRdb calls, TRBD1, cannot be checked with no DNA. Germline CDR1 is SNHLY and CDR2 is FYNNEI. CDR3 size: 14 residues. The CDR3: CASSARDSSYEQYF.

The chain employs TRBV10-3 and TRBJ2-1; the D call from TCRdb, TRBD2, cannot be confirmed without DNA. The germline gives CDR1 ENHRY, CDR2 SYGVKD. The CDR3 consists of 17 residues. This CDR3 reads CAISESTPSGAINEQFF.

The CDR3: CASSYSSQQETQYF. The chain employs TRBV6-5 and TRBJ2-5. CDR3 length: 14 amino acids. Germline V gene sequence: CDR1 MNHEY, CDR2 SVGAGI.

This chain joins TRBV2 and TRBJ2-1; TCRdb selects TRBD2, and the lack of DNA leaves this call unchecked. The CDR3 is made up of 15 amino acids. Germline-derived CDR1 and CDR2 are SNHLY and FYNNEI. The CDR3 protein is CASSKLAGDPNEQFF.

The V call is TRBV14, the J call TRBJ2-4; the TRBD1 assignment by TCRdb is unverifiable without DNA. Germline CDR1 is SGHDN and CDR2 is FVKESK. The CDR3 spans 13 residues. The CDR3 is CASSQQTYGPQYF.

The rearrangement links TRBV5-1 to TRBJ2-7. Germline V lookup: CDR1 SGHRS, CDR2 YFSETQ. This CDR3 has 14 amino acids. Here the CDR3 reads CASSLSRASYEQYF.

The chain joins TRBV3-1 to TRBJ1-4. The CDR3 has 13 residues. The V gene's germline CDR1 is LGHDT and CDR2 YNNKEL (reference sequence). CDR3 region: CASSLCANEKLFF.

V gene TRBV7-6 combines with J gene TRBJ2-3; lacking DNA, the TRBD1 call made by TCRdb goes unchecked. The CDR3 has 15 residues. Germline V CDR1 and CDR2: SGHVS, FNYEAQ. Here the CDR3 reads CASSASMGAPDTQYF.

The J gene is TRBJ1-1, the V gene TRBV7-3. CDR3 size: 13 residues. From germline, CDR1 is SGHTA and CDR2 FQGTGA. CDR3: CASSLRGDTEAFF.

The chain has TRBV5-6 and TRBJ1-1; TCRdb returns TRBD1, unconfirmable since there is no DNA. This CDR3 is built from 16 residues. From germline, CDR1 is SGHDT and CDR2 YYEEEE. This chain's CDR3 is CASSPIGGGLNTEAFF.

The chain joins TRBV20-1 to TRBJ2-1. The CDR3 has 12 amino acids. Germline loops: CDR1 DFQATT, CDR2 SNEGSKA (reference sequence). Here the CDR3 reads CSAYKDGNEQFF.

The chain links TRBV6-2 or TRBV6-3 to TRBJ1-1; TCRdb designates TRBD1, a call that cannot be tested without DNA. This CDR3 region has 14 residues. Germline V gene data show CDR1 as MNHEY and CDR2 as SVGEGT. This chain's CDR3 is CASSSLGIDTEAFF.

V usage is TRBV28 and J usage is TRBJ2-5; the TCRdb D gene call, TRBD1, has no DNA to confirm it. Germline V gene data show CDR1 as MDHEN and CDR2 as SYDVKM. This CDR3 has 11 amino acids. The chain's CDR3 is CASRGPETQYF.

The V call is TRBV28, the J call TRBJ2-1; TCRdb's D gene call, TRBD2, goes unchecked for lack of DNA. The V gene's germline CDR1 is MDHEN and CDR2 SYDVKM. The CDR3 spans 21 residues. This CDR3 reads CASSLQTGTSGDFRSYNEQFF.

Its frequency marks this clonotype as medium-sized. The J gene is TRBJ2-1, the V gene TRBV7-3; without DNA, the TCRdb call of TRBD2 cannot be checked. The germline gives CDR1 SGHTA, CDR2 FQGTGA. The CDR3 is 13 residues long. The CDR3 region is CASSLGLAREQFF.

This chain joins TRBV10-3 and TRBJ1-5. Germline loops: CDR1 ENHRY, CDR2 SYGVKD. The CDR3 is 15 amino acids. CDR3 residues: CAISESGYLYQPQHF.

The chain is built from TRBV30 and TRBJ2-7; no DNA is available, so the TRBD1 call from TCRdb remains unchecked. This CDR3 has 17 residues. The germline V gene encodes CDR1 GTSNPN and CDR2 SVGIG (reference sequence). This chain's CDR3 is CAWSVEAGGPTIGEQYF.

This chain connects TRBV5-1 to TRBJ2-1; the D call of TRBD1 rests on TCRdb alone, since no DNA is present to check it. Per the germline V gene, CDR1 is SGHRS and CDR2 is YFSETQ. There are 16 residues in the CDR3. The CDR3 reads CASGAGTSSSYNEQFF.